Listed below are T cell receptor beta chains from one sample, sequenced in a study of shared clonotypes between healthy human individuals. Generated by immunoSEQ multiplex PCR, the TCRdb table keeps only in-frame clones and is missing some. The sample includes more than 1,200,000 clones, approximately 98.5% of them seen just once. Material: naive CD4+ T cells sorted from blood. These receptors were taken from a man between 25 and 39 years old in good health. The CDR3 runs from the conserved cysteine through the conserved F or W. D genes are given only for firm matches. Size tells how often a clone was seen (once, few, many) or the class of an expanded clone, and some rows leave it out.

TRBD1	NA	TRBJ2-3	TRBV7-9	TGTGCCAGCAGCTTGCGAGCTGGACAGGGGAGCACAGATACGCAGTATTTT	CASSLRAGQGSTDTQYF
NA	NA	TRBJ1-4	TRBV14	TGTGCCAGCAGCCGAACCGGGACACCGACTGAAAAACTGTTTTTT	CASSRTGTPTEKLFF
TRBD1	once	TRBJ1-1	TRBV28	TGTGCCAGCAGTACACATCGGACAGGGTTCACTGAAGCTTTCTTT	CASSTHRTGFTEAFF
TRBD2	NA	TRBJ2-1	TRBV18	TGTGCCAGCTCACCACGGACTAGCGGGAGTTGGGGGCAGTTCTTC	CASSPRTSGSWGQFF
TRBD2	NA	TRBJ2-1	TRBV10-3	TGTGCCACCGCAGCGAGACTAGCGGGAGACCTCAATGAGCAGTTCTTC	CATAARLAGDLNEQFF
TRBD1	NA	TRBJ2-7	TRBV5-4	TGTGCCAGCAGCGGAGAGGGGGCGAAAGAGCAGTACTTC	CASSGEGAKEQYF
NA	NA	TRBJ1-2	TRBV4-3	TGCGCCAGCAGCCAAACATTCAGGGGAGACTATGGCTACACCTTC	CASSQTFRGDYGYTF
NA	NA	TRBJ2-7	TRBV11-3	TGTGCCAGCAGCTTAGCTCCGACAGTATACGAGCAGTACTTC	CASSLAPTVYEQYF
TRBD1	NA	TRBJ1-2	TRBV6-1	TGTGCCAGCAGTGAATTGCGACAGGGATGGAATGGCTACACCTTC	CASSELRQGWNGYTF
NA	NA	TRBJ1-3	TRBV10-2	TGCGCCAGCAGGCCTCCCACTGGAAACACCATATATTTT	CASRPPTGNTIYF
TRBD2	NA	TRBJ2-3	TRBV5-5	TGTGCCAGCAGCTCCCTGGCGGGAGGGTACACAGATACGCAGTATTTT	CASSSLAGGYTDTQYF
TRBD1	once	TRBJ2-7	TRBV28	TGTGCCAGCAGACGGGACAGGGGCTACGAGCAGTACTTC	CASRRDRGYEQYF
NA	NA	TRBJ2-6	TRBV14	TGTGCCAGCAGCCAAGGATACAACGGGCCGACCGCGAGGGGGGCCAACGTCCTGACTTTC	CASSQGYNGPTARGANVLTF
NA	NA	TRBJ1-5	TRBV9	TGTGCCAGCAGCGCCGATTCAGCTCCCGGGTACAGGCGACAGCCCCAGCATTTT	CASSADSAPGYRRQPQHF
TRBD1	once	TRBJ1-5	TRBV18	TGTGCCAGCTCACCAGTGGGACAGGGCGGTCAGCCCCAGCATTTT	CASSPVGQGGQPQHF
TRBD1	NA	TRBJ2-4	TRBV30	TGTGCCTCTCAGGGGGCCCTAGACATTCAGTACTTC	CASQGALDIQYF
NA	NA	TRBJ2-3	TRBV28	TGTGCCAGCAGTCAAGACTCCACAGATACGCAGTATTTT	CASSQDSTDTQYF
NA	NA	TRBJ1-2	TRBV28	TGTGCCAGCAGTCAACCGGGACGGTTAAACTATGGCTACACCTTC	CASSQPGRLNYGYTF
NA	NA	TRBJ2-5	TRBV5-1	TGCGCCAGCAGCTTGGAGCGGTACGAAGAGACCCAGTACTTC	CASSLERYEETQYF
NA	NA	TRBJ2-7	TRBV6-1	TGTGCCAGCAGTATGGGGGCTCCATCCTACGAGCAGTACTTC	CASSMGAPSYEQYF
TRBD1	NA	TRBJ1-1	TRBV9	TGTGCCAGCAGCGTAGCCCCGACAGGGCTGAACACTGAAGCTTTCTTT	CASSVAPTGLNTEAFF
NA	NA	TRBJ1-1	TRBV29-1	TGCAGCGTTGCCCTGGGGAGGATATCGACTGAAGCTTTCTTT	CSVALGRISTEAFF
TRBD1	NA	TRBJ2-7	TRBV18	TGTGCCAGCTCTCCTAGGACAGGGTCCTACGAGCAGTACTTC	CASSPRTGSYEQYF
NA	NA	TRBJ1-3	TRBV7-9	TGTGCCCTTGGAAACACCATATATTTT	CALGNTIYF
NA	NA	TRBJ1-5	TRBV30	TGTGCCTGGGAACAGGGAAATCAGCCCCAGCATTTT	CAWEQGNQPQHF
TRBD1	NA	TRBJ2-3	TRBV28	TGTGCCAGCCTGGGGGGACAGGGGGTTGGTACGCAGTATTTT	CASLGGQGVGTQYF
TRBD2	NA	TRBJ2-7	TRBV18	TGTGCCAGCTCCCGGGGGGGCGTAAACGAGCAGTACTTC	CASSRGGVNEQYF
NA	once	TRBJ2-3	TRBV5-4	TGTGCCAGCAGCTTGGCCAAACAGGGTGGGGATACGCAGTATTTT	CASSLAKQGGDTQYF
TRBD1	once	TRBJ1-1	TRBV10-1	TGCGCCAGCAGTCCCGGGACAGGGGGCAATCAAGCTTTCTTT	CASSPGTGGNQAFF
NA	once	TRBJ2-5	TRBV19	TGTGCCACTTCCTCATCAAACCTTGCGCGGGAGACCCAGTACTTC	CATSSSNLARETQYF
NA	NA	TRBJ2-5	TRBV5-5	TGTGCCAGCAGCTTGATTTCGGGGCCGCCGAGGGGAGAGACCCAGTACTTC	CASSLISGPPRGETQYF
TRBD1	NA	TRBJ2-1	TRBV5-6	TGTGCCAGCAGCTTGGGCGACAGGGGGTCCTACAATGAGCAGTTCTTC	CASSLGDRGSYNEQFF
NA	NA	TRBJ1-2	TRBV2	TGTGCCAGCAGTTTAGACCCCATGGAGTACACCTTC	CASSLDPMEYTF
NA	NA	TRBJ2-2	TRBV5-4	TGTGCCAGCAGCTTGAGGGACTCCAACACCGGGGAGCTGTTTTTT	CASSLRDSNTGELFF
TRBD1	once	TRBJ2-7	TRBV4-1	TGCGCCAGCAGCCAGCCACAGGGGCCCAGCTCCTACGAGCAGTACTTC	CASSQPQGPSSYEQYF
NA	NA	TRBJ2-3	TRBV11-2	TGTGCCAGCAGCTATGGCCACACAGATACGCAGTATTTT	CASSYGHTDTQYF
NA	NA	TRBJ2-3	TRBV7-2	TGTGCCAGCAGCTTAGGCCCGCGCGGGCAGTATTTT	CASSLGPRGQYF
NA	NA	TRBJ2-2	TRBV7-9	TGTGCCAGCAGCTTAGTGGGTGCGGGATGGATCCACGGGGAGCTGTTTTTT	CASSLVGAGWIHGELFF
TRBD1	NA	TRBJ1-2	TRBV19	TGTGCCAGTAGTCCGGACAGGAACTATGGCTACACCTTC	CASSPDRNYGYTF
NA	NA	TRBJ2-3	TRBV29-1	TGCAGCGCTCGAAGGGACGTAAGCACAGATACGCAGTATTTT	CSARRDVSTDTQYF
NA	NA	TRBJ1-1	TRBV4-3	TGCGCCAGCAGCCAAGTAGCGACCGCCGGCTGGGCTTTCTTT	CASSQVATAGWAFF
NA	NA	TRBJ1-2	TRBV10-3	TGTGCCATCAGGATGGGCGGCTATGGCTACACCTTC	CAIRMGGYGYTF
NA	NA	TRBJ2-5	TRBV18	TGTGCCAGCTCACCTTCCGGGGGAGGAGAGACCCAGTACTTC	CASSPSGGGETQYF
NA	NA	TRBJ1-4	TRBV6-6	TGTGCCAGCAGTTCAACGGGCCTCTATCTTGATGAAAAACTGTTTTTT	CASSSTGLYLDEKLFF
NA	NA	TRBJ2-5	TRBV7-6	TGTGCCAGCAGCCCCAAAGAGACCCAGTACTTC	CASSPKETQYF
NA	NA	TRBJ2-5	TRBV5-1	TGCGCCAGCAGTTCCATAGGGGAGAACTTCCAAGAGACCCAGTACTTC	CASSSIGENFQETQYF
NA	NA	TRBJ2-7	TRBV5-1	TGCGCCAGCAGCTTGGAGGGTGAGCAGTACTTC	CASSLEGEQYF
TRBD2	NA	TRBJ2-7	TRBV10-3	TGTGCCATCAGTGAAGGACTAGCGAGAGCCTACGAGCAGTACTTC	CAISEGLARAYEQYF
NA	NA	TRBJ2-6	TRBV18	TGTGCCAGCTCAGAAAGCTCTGGGGCCAACGTCCTGACTTTC	CASSESSGANVLTF